This T cell receptor (beta chain) was observed in a study of identical twins. The study's findings and limits: The conclusions drew on cross-sectional statistical analysis instead of tracking the same donors. A lower insertion count was a feature of abundant cord blood beta clonotypes, with no such feature in memory repertoires.

TCRdb reprocessed the 5' RACE reads via MiXCR and lists one record per CDR3 protein. The sample carries around 680,000 distinct CDR3 sequences, 8.5% to 9.5% recorded once. The table lists this clonotype with many counts. Its antigen is still unknown. The same sample was also used in a study of yellow fever vaccine responses in identical twins.

This clonotype was sampled from a woman younger than 30 in good health. The sequenced sample was PBMCs.

The CDR3 DNA sequence: TGCGCCAGCAGCGAGGGAGGGATGAACACTGAAGCTTTCTTT. It yields the protein CASSEGGMNTEAFF. This chain uses TRBV5-1 with TRBJ1-1; no firm D call. The germline gives CDR1 SGHRS, CDR2 YFSETQ. The CDR3 loop spans 14 amino acids. Trimming removed 4 bases at V and 0 bases at J, with 10 bases between. Full variable domain (outside the CDR3, taken from reference TRBV5-1 and TRBJ1-1): KAGVTQTPRYLIKTRGQQVTLSCSPISGHRSVSWYQQTPGQGLQFLFEYFSETQRNKGNFPGRFSGRQFSNSRSEMNVSTLELGDSALYLCASSEGGMNTEAFFGQGTRLTVV.